Listed below are T cell receptor beta chains from one sample, sequenced in a study of blood T cells in healthy people across ages. TCRdb used MiXCR to reprocess the 5' RACE reads, holding one entry per CDR3 protein. This repertoire shows 1.5 million to 2 million distinct CDR3 sequences, less than 50% found once; its top ten account for approximately 2.1%. Sequencing was performed on blood. These receptors were obtained from a woman between 35 and 50 years old in good health. Both conserved end residues are part of each CDR3. A D gene is named only where the DNA matches it firmly. The size field is filled for only some rows; it gives once, few, many or a size class.

many | TRBJ2-6 | TRBV18 | - | CASSPPGANVLTF | TGTGCCAGCAGCCCCCCTGGGGCCAACGTCCTGACTTTC
- | TRBJ1-5 | TRBV11-2 | TRBD1 | CASSMQGVSQPQHF | TGTGCCAGCAGCATGCAGGGGGTTAGTCAGCCCCAGCATTTT
- | TRBJ1-5 | TRBV6-1 | TRBD1 | CASSADRERNQPQHF | TGTGCCAGCAGTGCCGACAGGGAACGGAATCAGCCCCAGCATTTT
few | TRBJ2-5 | TRBV29-1 | - | CSVEASVGTQYF | TGCAGCGTTGAGGCTAGCGTGGGGACCCAGTACTTC
- | TRBJ2-5 | TRBV20-1 | TRBD1 | CSARPHRGYQETQYF | TGCAGTGCTAGGCCCCACAGGGGGTACCAAGAGACCCAGTACTTC
- | TRBJ2-4 | TRBV5-1 | TRBD1 | CASSSGDSRKNIQYF | TGCGCCAGCAGCTCCGGGGACAGCAGGAAAAACATTCAGTACTTC
- | TRBJ1-2 | TRBV15 | - | CATRGDNYGYTF | TGTGCCACCAGGGGTGACAACTATGGCTACACCTTC
- | TRBJ1-1 | TRBV9 | - | CASSVGAGSTEAFF | TGTGCCAGCAGCGTAGGGGCAGGGTCGACTGAAGCTTTCTTT
once | TRBJ2-2 | TRBV20-1 | TRBD2 | CSATAGGNTGELFF | TGCAGTGCCACGGCGGGGGGGAACACCGGGGAGCTGTTTTTT
- | TRBJ2-5 | TRBV3-1 | - | CASSPPSSPQETQYF | TGTGCCAGCAGCCCCCCTAGCAGCCCCCAAGAGACCCAGTACTTC
few | TRBJ2-3 | TRBV12-3/TRBV12-4 | - | CASSAIEGDTQYF | TGTGCCAGCAGCGCCATCGAAGGAGATACGCAGTATTTT
few | TRBJ2-4 | TRBV29-1 | - | CSVEGAKNIQYF | TGCAGCGTTGAAGGAGCCAAAAACATTCAGTACTTC
- | TRBJ2-5 | TRBV15 | - | CATSREIWAETQYF | TGTGCCACCAGCAGAGAGATATGGGCGGAGACCCAGTACTTC
- | TRBJ1-1 | TRBV4-3 | - | CASSQDNRVNTEAFF | TGCGCCAGCAGCCAAGATAACAGGGTGAACACTGAAGCTTTCTTT
once | TRBJ2-3 | TRBV6-5 | - | CASSYRAVREDTQYF | TGTGCCAGCAGTTACAGGGCGGTCCGGGAAGATACGCAGTATTTT
- | TRBJ2-7 | TRBV15 | TRBD1 | CATSRERTGGLYEQYF | TGTGCCACCAGCAGAGAAAGGACAGGGGGTTTGTACGAGCAGTACTTC
- | TRBJ1-1 | TRBV12-5 | - | CASAHGRPMNTEAFF | TGTGCTAGCGCCCACGGACGGCCGATGAACACTGAAGCTTTCTTT